The table lists the clone carrying this TCR beta chain with a few counts. The data originate from a study of human T cells and chemical hapten exposure. Researchers extracted total RNA from unfractionated whole blood. TCRdb re-called the 5' RACE reads with MiXCR, one entry per CDR3 protein. Of 110,000 or so distinct CDR3 sequences in the sample, roughly a fifth were seen once. V lost 7 bases and J lost 5, with 17 bases in between. The CDR3 is made up of 14 amino acids. This TCR was sampled from a human donor in good health. The V and J genes are TRBV12-3 or TRBV12-4 and TRBJ1-1, with a weak D call TRBD1 (5 bases). The DNA for the CDR3 is TGTGCCAGCACCCCGGGACCGCCAAATACTGAAGCTTTCTTT. It specifies CASTPGPPNTEAFF.